This entry concerns a single T cell receptor beta chain. The sample comes from a study of blood T cell repertoires in COVID-19. The wider study: Material from acute and convalescent COVID-19 was sourced from the United States, Italy and Spain.

From germline, CDR1 is KGHSH and CDR2 LQKENI. V shed 5 bases and J 0 bases; nucleotides not matched to a gene: 6. CDR3 length: 15 residues. This table comes from immunoSEQ multiplex PCR, and its TCRdb copy is limited to in-frame clones, with some not included. The data hold about 83,000 clones, with roughly 86% observed a single time. The material sequenced was peripheral blood. The chain is built from TRBV18 and TRBJ1-1; 7 bases map to TRBD1. This clonotype originated in a man older than 75 with active or convalescent COVID-19. The CDR3 nucleotides are TGTGCCAGCTCAACAAACAGGGGCGTGAACACTGAAGCTTTCTTT. Translating gives CASSTNRGVNTEAFF.